The 21 T cell receptor beta chains given below trace back to one sample, sequenced in a study of T-cell reconstitution after alpha-beta-depleted transplantation in children. A TCRbeta library incorporating unique molecular identifiers was prepared. TCRdb re-analysed the PCR reads in MiXCR, keeping a single row per CDR3 protein. The data contain 500,000 to 600,000 distinct CDR3 sequences, about 33% of them singletons. The specimen comprised PBMCs from the stem cell graft donor, sampled from the stem cell graft. The origin of the receptors is a human donor who donated a stem cell graft to a child with aplastic anemia.

The chain uses TRBV5-1 and TRBJ1-1; D possibly corresponds to TRBD1 (5 bases). The CDR3 runs 16 residues. Trimming took 0 bases from V and 8 from J, leaving 20 bases between them. Germline loops: CDR1 SGHRS, CDR2 YFSETQ. The CDR3 sequence is CASSLDQAGISREAFF. In nucleotides, the CDR3 is TGCGCCAGCAGCTTGGATCAGGCAGGGATATCCAGAGAAGCTTTCTTT.

V is TRBV7-9 and J is TRBJ1-1; unclear D gene. The germline V gene encodes CDR1 SEHNR and CDR2 FQNEAQ (reference sequence). This CDR3 comprises 13 residues. Trimming shortened V by 5 bases and J by 5 bases, and 12 bases separated the two germline ends. Here the CDR3 reads CASSRGGGTEAFF. CDR3 coding DNA: TGTGCCAGCAGCAGAGGCGGTGGAACTGAAGCTTTCTTT.

CDR3: CASTSSGQGPYEQYF. CDR3 in DNA: TGTGCCAGCACCTCCTCGGGACAGGGGCCCTACGAGCAGTACTTC. The genes are TRBV28 and TRBJ2-7; TRBD1 agrees at 10 bases. Germline V lookup: CDR1 MDHEN, CDR2 SYDVKM. This CDR3 region has 15 residues. V lost 7 bases, J lost 2 bases, and 8 bases stayed unmatched.

The V gene is TRBV9, the J gene TRBJ2-1; TRBD1 is a possible D gene (6 bases). V gave up 1 base and J gave up 5 bases, with 10 bases separating them. Germline CDR1 and CDR2: SGDLS and YYNGEE. There are 14 residues in the CDR3. CDR3 bases: TGTGCCAGCAGCGTATGGGGGCGGAACAATGAGCAGTTCTTC. Encoded protein: CASSVWGRNNEQFF.

This clonotype has a count of ten or more. The chain combines TRBV29-1 with TRBJ2-5; a weak D match, TRBD1 (6 bases). CDR3 length equals 13 residues. CDR1 and CDR2 from the germline V gene are SQVTM and ANQGSEA. The germline V and J ends were trimmed by 5 bases and 1 base, with 11 bases remaining between them. The CDR3 loop is CSVQGQSQETQYF. CDR3 coding DNA: TGCAGCGTTCAAGGACAGTCCCAAGAGACCCAGTACTTC.

This clonotype was counted only a few times. J is TRBJ1-5 and V is TRBV18; D gene unclear. V lost 2 bases and J lost 3, with 14 bases in between. Germline V gene data show CDR1 as KGHSH and CDR2 as LQKENI. The length of the CDR3 is 16 residues. The DNA of the CDR3 is TGTGCCAGCTCACCATCCGGCGCTAGCAACAATCAGCCCCAGCATTTT. It is translated as CASSPSGASNNQPQHF.

The chain joins TRBV5-1 to TRBJ2-2, with 7 positions matching TRBD1. Trimming cost V 3 bases and J 8 bases; bases outside gene matches: 10. Germline V CDR1 and CDR2: SGHRS, YFSETQ. The CDR3 totals 15 residues. The CDR3 nucleotides read TGCGCCAGCAGCTCTGGCGACAGGGTCGAGGGGGAGCTGTTTTTT. Translation: CASSSGDRVEGELFF.

This clonotype occurred a few times. The chain combines TRBV6-1 with TRBJ1-4; 7 nucleotides line up with TRBD1. Trimming cost V 6 bases and J 5 bases; bases outside gene matches: 3. This CDR3 spans 13 amino acids. CDR1 MNHNS and CDR2 SASEGT come from the germline V gene. The CDR3 reads CASRETGNEKLFF. CDR3 nucleotide sequence: TGTGCCAGCAGGGAGACAGGGAATGAAAAACTGTTTTTT.

The chain combines TRBV24-1 with TRBJ2-1; 8 positions match TRBD2. J lost 4 bases, V lost 0 bases, and 4 bases had no gene match. Looked up from germline, CDR1 is KGHDR and CDR2 is SFDVKD. The CDR3 is made up of 16 amino acids. CDR3 in amino acids: CATSDLFASGYNEQFF. In DNA, the CDR3 is TGTGCCACCAGTGATTTGTTCGCTAGCGGGTACAATGAGCAGTTCTTC.

The gene calls are TRBV5-1 and TRBJ2-3; 11 bases fit TRBD2. The V gene's germline CDR1 is SGHRS and CDR2 YFSETQ. The V segment lost 3 bases and the J segment 5 bases; nucleotides outside the gene matches: 8. The CDR3 length is 16 residues. The CDR3 DNA reads as TGCGCCAGCAGCTCAACACCTAGCGGGAGGAAAGATACGCAGTATTTT. Translating it yields CASSSTPSGRKDTQYF.

This clonotype was observed a few times. The J gene is TRBJ1-2, the V gene TRBV29-1, with D maybe TRBD1 (5 bases). CDR3 length equals 10 residues. Germline V CDR1 and CDR2: SQVTM, ANQGSEA. With 5 bases removed from V and 8 bases from J, the gap between germline ends came to 9 bases. The CDR3 region has the DNA TGCAGCGTTCAGGGAAGGGGCTACACCTTC. Translation: CSVQGRGYTF.

This chain connects TRBV12-3 or TRBV12-4 to TRBJ2-5; 8 positions agree with TRBD1. The ends lost 6 bases at V and 4 bases at J; junction bases unmatched: 7. This CDR3 has 14 residues. Written as DNA, the CDR3 is TGTGCCAGCAGCTTCGACAGGGGCCCAGAGACCCAGTACTTC. This gives the protein CASSFDRGPETQYF.

The chain links TRBV28 to TRBJ2-1; D gene unclear. V dropped 2 bases and J dropped 9 bases, with 11 bases sitting between them. The CDR3 is made up of 13 amino acids. From germline, CDR1 is MDHEN and CDR2 SYDVKM. The CDR3 DNA reads as TGTGCCAGCAGTTTACGCGTCCCGGGTGAGCAGTTCTTC. This gives the protein CASSLRVPGEQFF.

This chain uses TRBV5-1 with TRBJ2-3; D may be TRBD1 or TRBD2 (5 bases each). Per germline, CDR1 SGHRS and CDR2 YFSETQ. The CDR3 consists of 16 residues. Trimming removed 0 bases from V and 0 bases from J, with 11 bases in between. The CDR3 DNA is TGCGCCAGCAGCTTGGGGGACCGTAGAAGCACAGATACGCAGTATTTT. Residues: CASSLGDRRSTDTQYF.

V gene TRBV3-1 combines with J gene TRBJ2-1; D gene ambiguous. Between the trimmed V and J ends, which lost 2 bases and 10 bases, there was a span of 12 bases. The CDR3 sequence is 13 residues long. Germline CDR1 is LGHDT and CDR2 is YNNKEL (reference sequence). Written as DNA, the CDR3 is TGTGCCAGCAGCCAAAGCCCGGATTCCGAGCAGTTCTTC. This translates into CASSQSPDSEQFF.

A few counts support this clonotype. The gene calls are TRBV6-1 and TRBJ1-1; 7 bases are shared with TRBD1. Germline V gene lookup returns CDR1 MNHNS and CDR2 SASEGT. With V trimmed by 7 bases and J by 0 bases, 14 bases remained unmatched. The CDR3 runs to 17 residues. The CDR3 loop reads CASTPSWDRPLNTEAFF. In DNA form, the CDR3 reads TGTGCCAGCACCCCATCGTGGGACAGACCTCTGAACACTGAAGCTTTCTTT.

The sample holds a few counts of this clonotype. The V and J genes are TRBV15 and TRBJ2-1, with D possibly being TRBD2 (6 bases). The CDR3 covers 14 residues. V was trimmed by 3 bases and J by 3 bases, leaving 9 bases between them. Germline V gene data show CDR1 as LNHNV and CDR2 as YYDKDF (reference sequence). CDR3 nucleotide sequence: TGTGCCACCAGCAGTGGGGGGAACTACAATGAGCAGTTCTTC. Translation gives CATSSGGNYNEQFF.

A few counts support this clonotype. This chain connects TRBV20-1 to TRBJ2-3; a weak D match, TRBD2 (6 bases). This CDR3 has 15 residues. Germline values: CDR1 DFQATT, CDR2 SNEGSKA (reference sequence). Trimming removed 4 bases from V and 4 bases from J, with 18 bases in between. The CDR3 sequence is CSAISGTRWADTQYF. The CDR3 region has the DNA TGCAGTGCTATTAGCGGTACAAGGTGGGCAGATACGCAGTATTTT.

The rearrangement links TRBV11-2 to TRBJ2-1, with D unresolved. CDR1 is SGHAT, CDR2 FQNNGV, per germline. V shed 3 bases and J shed 7 bases, with 10 bases lying between them. The CDR3 length is 13 residues. The chain's CDR3 is CASSFESRNEQFF. CDR3 coding DNA: TGTGCCAGCAGCTTCGAGTCGCGGAATGAGCAGTTCTTC.

V and J are TRBV29-1 and TRBJ2-1; D possibly matches TRBD1 or TRBD2 (6 bases each). The ends were cut back, 7 bases at V and 13 bases at J, with 17 bases in the middle. The CDR3 runs 11 residues. CDR1 is SQVTM, CDR2 ANQGSEA, per germline. The CDR3 coding sequence is TGCAGCGCCGGGGGCCCGGCTAGTCAGTTCTTC. This translates into CSAGGPASQFF.

This chain uses TRBV5-6 with TRBJ2-1; 7 bases are shared with TRBD2. The CDR3 consists of 14 residues. The V segment lost 4 bases and the J segment 6 bases; nucleotides outside the gene matches: 7. The germline CDR1 and CDR2 sequences are SGHDT and YYEEEE. As DNA, the CDR3 is TGTGCCAGCAGCCGCCGGACTAGTCGCAATGAGCAGTTCTTC. This translates into CASSRRTSRNEQFF.